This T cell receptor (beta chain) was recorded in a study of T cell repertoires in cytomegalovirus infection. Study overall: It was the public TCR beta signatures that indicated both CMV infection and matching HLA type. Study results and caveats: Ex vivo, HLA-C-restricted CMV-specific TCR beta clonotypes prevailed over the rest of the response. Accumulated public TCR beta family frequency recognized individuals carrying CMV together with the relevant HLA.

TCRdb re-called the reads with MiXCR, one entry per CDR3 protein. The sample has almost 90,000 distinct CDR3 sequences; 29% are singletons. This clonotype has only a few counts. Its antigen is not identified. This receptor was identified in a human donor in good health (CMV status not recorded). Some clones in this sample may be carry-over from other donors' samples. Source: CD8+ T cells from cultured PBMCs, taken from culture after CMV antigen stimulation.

CDR3 sequence: CASSPAGSYEQYF. The CDR3 DNA follows: TGTGCCAGCAGCCCCGCAGGGTCCTACGAGCAGTACTTC. The chain recombines TRBV28 with TRBJ2-7, with D possibly being TRBD1 (5 bases). Germline loops: CDR1 MDHEN, CDR2 SYDVKM. This CDR3 is built from 13 residues. Deletions cut 6 bases from V and 1 base from J, with 10 bases between.